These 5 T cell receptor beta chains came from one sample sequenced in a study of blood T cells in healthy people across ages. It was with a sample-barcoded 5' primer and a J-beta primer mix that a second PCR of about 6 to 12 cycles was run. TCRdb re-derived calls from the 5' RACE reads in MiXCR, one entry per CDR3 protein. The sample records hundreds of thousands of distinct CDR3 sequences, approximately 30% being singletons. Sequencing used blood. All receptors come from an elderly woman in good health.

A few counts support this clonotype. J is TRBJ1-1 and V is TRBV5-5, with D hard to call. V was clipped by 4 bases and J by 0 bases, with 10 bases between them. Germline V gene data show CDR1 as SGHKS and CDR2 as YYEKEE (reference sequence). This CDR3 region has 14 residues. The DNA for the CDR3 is TGTGCCAGCAGCATCGGGTCATTGAACACTGAAGCTTTCTTT. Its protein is CASSIGSLNTEAFF. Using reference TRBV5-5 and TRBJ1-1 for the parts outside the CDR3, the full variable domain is DAGVTQSPTHLIKTRGQQVTLRCSPISGHKSVSWYQQVLGQGPQFIFQYYEKEERGRGNFPDRFSARQFPNYSSELNVNALLLGDSALYLCASSIGSLNTEAFFGQGTRLTVV.

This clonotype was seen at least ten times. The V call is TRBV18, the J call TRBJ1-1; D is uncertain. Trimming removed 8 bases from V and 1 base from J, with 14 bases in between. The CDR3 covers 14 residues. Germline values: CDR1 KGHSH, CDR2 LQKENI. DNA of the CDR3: TGTGCCAGCAGCCACCAGGTCGGGAACACTGAAGCTTTCTTT. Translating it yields CASSHQVGNTEAFF.

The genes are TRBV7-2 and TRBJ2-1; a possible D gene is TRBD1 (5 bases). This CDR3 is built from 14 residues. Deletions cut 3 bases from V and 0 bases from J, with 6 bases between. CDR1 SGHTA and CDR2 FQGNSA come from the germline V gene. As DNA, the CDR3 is TGTGCCAGCAGCTTTCAGGGCTCCTACAATGAGCAGTTCTTC. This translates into CASSFQGSYNEQFF. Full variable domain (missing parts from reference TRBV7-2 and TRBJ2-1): GAGVSQSPSNKVTEKGKDVELRCDPISGHTALYWYRQSLGQGLEFLIYFQGNSAPDKSGLPSDRFSAERTGGSVSTLTIQRTQQEDSAVYLCASSFQGSYNEQFFGPGTRLTVL.

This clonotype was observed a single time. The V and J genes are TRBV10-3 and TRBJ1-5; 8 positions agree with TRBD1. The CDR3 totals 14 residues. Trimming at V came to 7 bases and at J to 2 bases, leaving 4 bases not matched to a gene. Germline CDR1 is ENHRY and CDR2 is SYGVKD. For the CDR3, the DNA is TGTGCCATCACCACGGACAGGGGCAATCAGCCCCAGCATTTT. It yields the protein CAITTDRGNQPQHF.

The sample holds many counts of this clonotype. CDR3 DNA sequence: TGTGCCAGCAGTTATAGGACGGCGACCCAGTACTTC. It translates to CASSYRTATQYF. V is TRBV6-6 and J is TRBJ2-5; D is ambiguous. Germline values: CDR1 MNHNY, CDR2 SVGAGI (reference sequence). V lost 3 bases and J 7 bases, leaving 9 bases between the germline ends. CDR3 length: 12 residues.